This is a list of T cell receptor beta chains from one sample in a study of Ad26.COV2.S vaccination and SARS-CoV-2 variants. This table comes from immunoSEQ multiplex PCR, and its TCRdb copy is limited to in-frame clones, with some not included. The table records around 450,000 clones, about 92% of them present only once. Sequenced material: peripheral blood, taken in a trial of Ad26.COV2.S vaccine versus placebo. Every receptor here comes from a person aged 18-65 years who received the Ad26.COV2.S COVID-19 vaccine or a placebo. The CDR3 runs from the conserved cysteine through the conserved F or W. Each record gives: clone size, J gene, D gene, V gene, CDR3 protein, CDR3 DNA. D genes are given only for firm matches. Rows may omit the clone size; those that give it use once, few, many or a size class.

-	TRBJ2-5	-	TRBV10-3	CATGRAGETQYF	TGTGCCACGGGCCGGGCGGGGGAGACCCAGTACTTC
-	TRBJ1-5	-	TRBV6-2/TRBV6-3	CASSYSNFGAAAAWSNQPQHF	TGTGCCAGCAGTTACTCGAATTTCGGCGCAGCCGCAGCATGGAGCAATCAGCCCCAGCATTTT
-	TRBJ2-3	TRBD1	TRBV5-1	CASSSRYRGSDTQYF	TGCGCCAGCAGCTCCCGGTACAGGGGATCAGATACGCAGTATTTT
-	TRBJ2-7	TRBD1	TRBV7-2	CASSHRDRIYEQYF	TGTGCCAGCAGCCACCGGGACAGGATCTACGAGCAGTACTTC
-	TRBJ2-3	TRBD2	TRBV4-3	CASSLAGATDTQYF	TGCGCCAGCAGCCTAGCGGGGGCCACGGATACGCAGTATTTT
-	TRBJ2-1	-	TRBV7-2	CASSLMLSVGNNEQFF	TGTGCCAGCAGCTTAATGCTTTCCGTTGGGAACAATGAGCAGTTCTTC
-	TRBJ2-7	-	TRBV25-1	CASSGRRLDEQYF	TGTGCCAGCAGTGGTAGGAGGTTGGACGAGCAGTACTTC
-	TRBJ2-7	TRBD2	TRBV4-2	CASSRDVTGVGGEAYEQYF	TGTGCCAGCAGCCGGGATGTGACGGGAGTCGGGGGGGAGGCATACGAGCAGTACTTC
-	TRBJ2-5	TRBD2	TRBV27	CASSSRTSGRETQYF	TGTGCCAGCAGTTCTCGGACTAGCGGGAGAGAGACCCAGTACTTC
-	TRBJ2-7	-	TRBV14	CASSLARGPYEQYF	TGTGCCAGCAGCCTCGCCCGGGGTCCCTACGAGCAGTACTTC
-	TRBJ2-3	-	TRBV5-6	CASSEDSTDTQYF	TGTGCCAGCAGCGAAGACAGTACAGATACGCAGTATTTT
-	TRBJ2-3	-	TRBV14	CASSRRGRTDTQYF	TGTGCCAGCAGCCGGAGGGGTCGCACAGATACGCAGTATTTT
once	TRBJ2-3	TRBD2	TRBV7-9	CASSRAGETDTQYF	TGTGCCAGCAGCCGCGCGGGAGAAACAGATACGCAGTATTTT
-	TRBJ2-2	-	TRBV21-1	CASSKRDRGLDTGELFF	TGTGCCAGCAGCAAACGGGACAGGGGGCTGGACACCGGGGAGCTGTTTTTT
-	TRBJ1-2	-	TRBV4-1	CASSQEVSWKGRSGGYTF	TGCGCCAGCAGCCAAGAGGTCTCTTGGAAGGGGCGCAGCGGTGGCTACACCTTC
-	TRBJ2-7	-	TRBV6-5	CASRSTGQSSYEQYF	TGTGCCAGCAGATCGACAGGCCAATCCTCCTACGAGCAGTACTTC
-	TRBJ2-3	TRBD2	TRBV7-9	CASSLAKTSGSRDTQYF	TGTGCCAGCAGCTTAGCCAAAACTAGCGGGAGTCGGGATACGCAGTATTTT
few	TRBJ2-2	-	TRBV14	CASSPGLPQTGELFF	TGTGCCAGCAGTCCCGGACTCCCTCAGACCGGGGAGCTGTTTTTT
-	TRBJ2-7	TRBD1	TRBV4-2	CASSQDRDRGYEQYF	TGTGCCAGCAGCCAAGATCGGGACAGGGGTTACGAGCAGTACTTC
once	TRBJ2-5	TRBD1	TRBV5-4	CASSLAGQGRRKTQYF	TGTGCCAGCAGCTTGGCGGGACAGGGAAGGAGAAAGACCCAGTACTTC
-	TRBJ2-6	-	TRBV5-4	CASSSGLLSGANVLTF	TGTGCCAGCAGCTCAGGACTGCTCTCTGGGGCCAACGTCCTGACTTTC
-	TRBJ2-7	TRBD2	TRBV4-2	CASSQSTSAAEQYF	TGTGCCAGCAGCCAAAGCACTAGCGCGGCCGAGCAGTACTTC